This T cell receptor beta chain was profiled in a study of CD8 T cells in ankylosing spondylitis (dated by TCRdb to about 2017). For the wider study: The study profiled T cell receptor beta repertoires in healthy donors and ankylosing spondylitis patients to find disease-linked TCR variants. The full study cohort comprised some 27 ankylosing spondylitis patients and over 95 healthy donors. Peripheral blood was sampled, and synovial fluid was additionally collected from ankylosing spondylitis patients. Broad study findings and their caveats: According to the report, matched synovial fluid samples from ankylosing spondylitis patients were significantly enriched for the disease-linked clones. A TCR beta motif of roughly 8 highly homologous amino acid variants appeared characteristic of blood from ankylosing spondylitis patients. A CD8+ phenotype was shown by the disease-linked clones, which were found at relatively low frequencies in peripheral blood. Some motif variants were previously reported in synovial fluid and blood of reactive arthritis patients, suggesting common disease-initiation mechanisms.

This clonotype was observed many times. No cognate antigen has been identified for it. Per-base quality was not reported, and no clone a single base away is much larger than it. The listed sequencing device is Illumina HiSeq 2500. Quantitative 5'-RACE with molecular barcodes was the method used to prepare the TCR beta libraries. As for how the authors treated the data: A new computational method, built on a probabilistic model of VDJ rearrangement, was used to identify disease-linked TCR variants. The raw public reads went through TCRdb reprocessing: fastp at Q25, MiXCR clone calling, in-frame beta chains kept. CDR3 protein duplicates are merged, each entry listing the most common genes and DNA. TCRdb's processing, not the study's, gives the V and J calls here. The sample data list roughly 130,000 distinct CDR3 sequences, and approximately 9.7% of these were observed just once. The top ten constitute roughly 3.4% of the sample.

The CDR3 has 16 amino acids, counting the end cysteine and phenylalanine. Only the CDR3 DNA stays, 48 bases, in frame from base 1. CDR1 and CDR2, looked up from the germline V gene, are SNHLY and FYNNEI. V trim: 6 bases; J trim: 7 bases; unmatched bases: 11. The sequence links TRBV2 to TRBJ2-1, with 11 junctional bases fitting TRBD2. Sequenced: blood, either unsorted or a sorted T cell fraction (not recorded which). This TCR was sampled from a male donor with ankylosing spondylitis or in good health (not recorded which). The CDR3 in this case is CASSALSGRASNEQFF. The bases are TGTGCCAGCAGCGCCCTTAGCGGGAGGGCCTCAAATGAGCAGTTCTTC. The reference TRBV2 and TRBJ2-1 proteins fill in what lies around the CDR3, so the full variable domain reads EPEVTQTPSHQVTQMGQEVILRCVPISNHLYFYWYRQILGQKVEFLVSFYNNEISEKSEIFDDQFSVERPDGSNFTLKIRSTKLEDSAMYFCASSALSGRASNEQFFGPGTRLTVL.